Listed here are 25 T cell receptor beta chains from one sample, sequenced in a study of OX40 agonist ivuxolimab in advanced cancers. Libraries were prepared by immunoSEQ multiplex PCR; TCRdb keeps only in-frame clonotypes and omits some of them. Among about 65,000 clones listed, around 86% were seen once. The sequencing here drew on CD4+ or CD8+ T cells sorted from blood, taken in a trial of the OX40 agonist ivuxolimab. The receptors here all came from an adult with an advanced solid tumor such as melanoma, head and neck, liver or kidney cancer.

The chain has TRBV11-2 and TRBJ1-2; the D gene is possibly TRBD1 (6 bases). The length of the CDR3 is 15 residues. Trimming removed 3 bases from V and 6 bases from J, with 17 bases in between. Germline loops: CDR1 SGHAT, CDR2 FQNNGV. The DNA of the CDR3 is TGTGCCAGCAGCTTTACGGGGGGGCAAAGGCATGGCTACACCTTC. Its translation: CASSFTGGQRHGYTF.

The CDR3 region is CAWSQGARNQPQHF. The CDR3 DNA follows: TGTGCCTGGAGCCAGGGGGCGCGCAATCAGCCCCAGCATTTT. V is TRBV30 and J is TRBJ1-5, with 8 bases matching TRBD1. The V segment lost 3 bases and the J segment 2 bases; nucleotides outside the gene matches: 3. The CDR3 loop spans 14 amino acids. Germline V gene sequence: CDR1 GTSNPN, CDR2 SVGIG (reference sequence). The complete variable domain, with remaining parts taken from reference TRBV30 and TRBJ1-5, reads SQTIHQWPATLVQPVGSPLSLECTVEGTSNPNLYWYRQAAGRGLQLLFYSVGIGQISSEVPQNLSASRPQDRQFILSSKKLLLSDSGFYLCAWSQGARNQPQHFGDGTRLSIL.

This chain uses TRBV5-5 with TRBJ1-5, with D perhaps TRBD1 (6 bases). The CDR3 length is 16 residues. The ends were cut back, 2 bases at V and 3 bases at J, with 15 bases in the middle. Germline V gene lookup returns CDR1 SGHKS and CDR2 YYEKEE (reference sequence). The CDR3 nucleotides read TGTGCCAGCAGCTTAAACCCAGGACAGCTCAATCAGCCCCAGCATTTT. Its translation is CASSLNPGQLNQPQHF.

V gene TRBV5-1 combines with J gene TRBJ2-7, with no clear D. Trimming removed 2 bases from V and 5 bases from J, with 14 bases in between. This CDR3 is built from 14 residues. Germline V gives CDR1 SGHRS, CDR2 YFSETQ. CDR3 sequence reads: CASSFGSQSNEQYF. The CDR3 nucleotides read TGCGCCAGCAGCTTTGGATCTCAAAGCAACGAGCAGTACTTC.

The V call is TRBV5-5, the J call TRBJ1-5; D call uncertain. The V gene's germline CDR1 is SGHKS and CDR2 YYEKEE (reference sequence). This CDR3 is 16 amino acids long. V dropped 2 bases and J dropped 7 bases, with 19 bases sitting between them. This CDR3 is CASSLIWPPEGQPQHF. The CDR3 DNA sequence: TGTGCCAGCAGCTTAATTTGGCCGCCAGAAGGACAGCCCCAGCATTTT.

The chain joins TRBV6-1 to TRBJ2-2; D gene unclear. V dropped 6 bases and J dropped 5 bases, with 10 bases sitting between them. The CDR3 extends over 13 amino acids. Germline V gene lookup returns CDR1 MNHNS and CDR2 SASEGT. CDR3 protein: CASSLMGTGELFF. CDR3 bases: TGTGCCAGCAGCCTCATGGGTACCGGGGAGCTGTTTTTT.

The V and J genes are TRBV29-1 and TRBJ1-2; TRBD1 might be the D (5 bases). Germline V gene lookup returns CDR1 SQVTM and CDR2 ANQGSEA. This CDR3 is built from 17 residues. Trimming removed 0 bases from V and 0 bases from J, with 17 bases in between. CDR3 in amino acids: CSVEDLLLRGPNYGYTF. As DNA, the CDR3 is TGCAGCGTTGAAGATCTTCTTTTGAGGGGCCCTAACTATGGCTACACCTTC.

As concerns this clone: Germline is not matched at one junction end, which may reflect a read error. The chain recombines TRBV5-3 with TRBJ1-6; possibly TRBD1 for D (5 bases). TRBV5-3 is designated an ORF whose function remains uncertain. This CDR3 contains 16 residues. The CDR3 DNA follows: TGTGCCAGAAGTTTGGGGCCCAATGGGGTAAATTCACCCCTCCACTTT. It specifies CARSLGPNGVNSPLHF.

This clone was recorded once. The genes are TRBV27 and TRBJ1-2; 7 nucleotides align to TRBD1. V was clipped by 6 bases and J by 2 bases; unmatched bases: 3. Germline V gene sequence: CDR1 MNHEY, CDR2 SMNVEV (reference sequence). The CDR3 runs to 13 residues. CDR3 nucleotide sequence: TGTGCCAGCAGGGGGACAGACAACTATGGCTACACCTTC. Translation: CASRGTDNYGYTF.

J is TRBJ1-5 and V is TRBV29-1, with a possible D match to TRBD1 (5 bases). The CDR3 totals 13 residues. Germline V gives CDR1 SQVTM, CDR2 ANQGSEA. Between the trimmed V and J ends, which lost 4 bases and 7 bases, there was a span of 14 bases. DNA of the CDR3: TGCAGCGTTGGGGGAGCAGGGAACCAGCCCCAGCATTTT. It yields the protein CSVGGAGNQPQHF.

The rearrangement links TRBV13 to TRBJ2-7, with 8 positions matching TRBD1. J was trimmed by 5 bases and V by 2 bases; bases with no gene match: 8. Germline V gene sequence: CDR1 PRHDT, CDR2 FYEKMQ (reference sequence). The CDR3 length is 15 residues. CDR3 sequence (DNA): TGTGCCAGCAGCTTATTGATACAGGGGGGCAACGAGCAGTACTTC. It is translated as CASSLLIQGGNEQYF.

Regarding this clone: The junction departs from the called germline gene at one end, perhaps through a read error. The chain recombines TRBV10-3 with TRBJ1-3; D remains unclear. The CDR3 totals 14 residues. The germline gives CDR1 ENHRY, CDR2 SYGVKD. The CDR3 here is CAISSDLSRNTIYF. DNA for the CDR3: TGTGCCATCAGTTCGGACCTCTCTAGAAACACCATATATTTT.

J is TRBJ1-5 and V is TRBV6-6; 8 bases are shared with TRBD1. V trimming: 2 bases; J trimming: 4 bases; junction bases outside the gene matches: 7. Germline assignment: CDR1 MNHNY and CDR2 SVGAGI (reference sequence). The CDR3 sequence is 16 residues long. The CDR3: CASSYLGQGSNQPQHF. CDR3 bases: TGTGCCAGCAGTTACCTTGGACAGGGTAGTAATCAGCCCCAGCATTTT.

This clone was seen only once. The V call is TRBV7-9, the J call TRBJ1-2; maybe TRBD1 (6 bases). The CDR3 length is 17 residues. The ends were cut back, 1 base at V and 4 bases at J, with 19 bases in the middle. Per germline, CDR1 SEHNR and CDR2 FQNEAQ (reference sequence). The CDR3 here is CASSLVGGELRTYGYTF. CDR3 DNA sequence: TGTGCCAGCAGCTTAGTAGGGGGGGAGCTAAGAACCTATGGCTACACCTTC. The full variable domain, with the rest looked up from reference TRBV7-9 and TRBJ1-2, is DTGVSQNPRHKITKRGQNVTFRCDPISEHNRLYWYRQTLGQGPEFLTYFQNEAQLEKSRLLSDRFSAERPKGSFSTLEIQRTEQGDSAMYLCASSLVGGELRTYGYTFGSGTRLTVV.

This clone was observed a single time. The rearrangement uses TRBV18 and TRBJ2-2; D possibly uses TRBD1 or TRBD2 (5 bases each). The CDR3 consists of 16 residues. The germline V gene has CDR1 KGHSH and CDR2 LQKENI. The germline V and J ends were trimmed by 4 bases and 3 bases, with 15 bases remaining between them. Here the CDR3 DNA reads TGTGCCAGCTCACAAACCGGGACCCCGGACACCGGGGAGCTGTTTTTT. This codes for CASSQTGTPDTGELFF.

The rearrangement links TRBV5-4 to TRBJ1-2, with D perhaps TRBD1 (5 bases). V was shortened by 5 bases and J by 6 bases, with 14 bases between the two germline ends. This CDR3 is built from 13 residues. In germline, CDR1 is SGHNT, CDR2 YYREEE (reference sequence). The CDR3 protein is CASRGDAGDGYTF. CDR3 bases: TGTGCCAGCAGGGGGGACGCTGGGGATGGCTACACCTTC. Variable domain in full (rest from reference TRBV5-4 and TRBJ1-2): ETGVTQSPTHLIKTRGQQVTLRCSSQSGHNTVSWYQQALGQGPQFIFQYYREEENGRGNFPPRFSGLQFPNYSSELNVNALELDDSALYLCASRGDAGDGYTFGSGTRLTVV.

This chain links TRBV6-5 with TRBJ1-2, with a possible D match to TRBD1 (6 bases). Trimming removed 6 bases from V and 2 bases from J, with 13 bases in between. The germline CDR1 and CDR2 sequences are MNHEY and SVGAGI. The CDR3 runs 14 residues. The CDR3 loop reads CASRWGQGNYGYTF. CDR3 sequence (DNA): TGTGCCAGCAGGTGGGGACAAGGCAACTATGGCTACACCTTC.

As for this clone: The junction differs from germline at one of its ends, possibly a read error. The V and J genes are TRBV6-1 and TRBJ1-1; D is perhaps TRBD1 (6 bases). The CDR3 is made up of 15 amino acids. In germline, CDR1 is MNHNS, CDR2 SASEGT. This chain's CDR3 is CASSWAGTLNAEAFF. The CDR3 DNA reads TGTGCCAGCAGTTGGGCCGGGACATTGAACGCTGAAGCTTTCTTT.

This sequence joins TRBV29-1 and TRBJ2-5; 12 bases are shared with TRBD2. Per the germline V gene, CDR1 is SQVTM and CDR2 is ANQGSEA. The length of the CDR3 is 14 residues. After removal of 7 bases from V and 4 bases from J, the junction contained 7 bases not matched to a gene. The chain's CDR3 is CSAETSGGRETQYF. In DNA, the CDR3 is TGCAGCGCCGAAACTAGCGGGGGGAGAGAGACCCAGTACTTC.

The chain uses TRBV7-9 and TRBJ2-3; TRBD1 or TRBD2 may be the D gene (6 bases each). From germline, CDR1 is SEHNR and CDR2 FQNEAQ (reference sequence). With 1 base removed from V and 6 bases from J, the gap between germline ends came to 11 bases. The CDR3 runs to 14 residues. The CDR3 is CASSLGGAGDTQYF. Here the CDR3 DNA reads TGTGCCAGCAGCTTAGGGGGGGCCGGGGATACGCAGTATTTT.

The chain carries TRBV18 and TRBJ2-7; no firm D call. The CDR3 spans 13 residues. Trimming cost V 2 bases and J 1 base, with 6 bases left between them. In germline, CDR1 is KGHSH, CDR2 LQKENI. CDR3: CASSPAISYEQYF. CDR3 DNA: TGTGCCAGCTCACCAGCGATATCCTACGAGCAGTACTTC. Based on the CDR3 plus reference TRBV18 and TRBJ2-7, the full variable domain is NAGVMQNPRHLVRRRGQEARLRCSPMKGHSHVYWYRQLPEEGLKFMVYLQKENIIDESGMPKERFSAEFPKEGPSILRIQQVVRGDSAAYFCASSPAISYEQYFGPGTRLTVT.

As DNA, the CDR3 is TGTGCCTCCGGGGAGGGACAGAGGACTCAGCCCCAGCATTTT. Translating gives CASGEGQRTQPQHF. V gene TRBV6-1 combines with J gene TRBJ1-5, with 7 bases fitting TRBD1. CDR1 and CDR2 (germline): MNHNS, SASEGT. CDR3 length: 14 residues. The V gene end was trimmed by 11 bases and the J gene end by 6 bases; junction bases not matched to a gene: 13.

This sequence joins TRBV5-1 and TRBJ2-7; no firm D call. Trimming removed 0 bases from V and 6 bases from J, with 4 bases in between. Germline V gene sequence: CDR1 SGHRS, CDR2 YFSETQ. The CDR3 totals 11 residues. This chain's CDR3 is CASSLGGEQYF. As DNA, the CDR3 is TGCGCCAGCAGCTTGGGTGGCGAGCAGTACTTC.

J is TRBJ2-3 and V is TRBV9; 9 positions agree with TRBD2. The CDR3 is made up of 16 amino acids. Germline CDR1 is SGDLS and CDR2 is YYNGEE. V trimming: 0 bases; J trimming: 1 base; junction bases outside the gene matches: 3. As DNA, the CDR3 is TGTGCCAGCAGCGTAGAGGGCGGGGGGGGCACAGATACGCAGTATTTT. Protein product: CASSVEGGGGTDTQYF. The whole variable domain, filled in from reference TRBV9 and TRBJ2-3, reads DSGVTQTPKHLITATGQRVTLRCSPRSGDLSVYWYQQSLDQGLQFLIQYYNGEERAKGNILERFSAQQFPDLHSELNLSSLELGDSALYFCASSVEGGGGTDTQYFGPGTRLTVL.

The chain carries TRBV9 and TRBJ2-7; D gene uncertain. Germline V gene lookup returns CDR1 SGDLS and CDR2 YYNGEE. This CDR3 has 15 amino acids. With 0 bases removed from V and 2 bases from J, the gap between germline ends came to 12 bases. As DNA, the CDR3 is TGTGCCAGCAGCGTAGGGGTGGGTATACCCTACGAGCAGTACTTC. This encodes CASSVGVGIPYEQYF.